A selection of T cell receptor beta chains follows, all from one sample in a study of T cell repertoires in cytomegalovirus infection. These receptors are not linked to any known antigen. One entry per CDR3 protein, called by TCRdb with MiXCR from the reads. The table shows about half a million distinct CDR3 sequences, with about 42% occurring only once. Here the sequenced sample was cultured PBMCs, taken from culture after CMV antigen stimulation. These receptors were collected from a human donor in good health (CMV status not recorded). Some clones in this sample may be carry-over from other donors' samples. Each CDR3 is given with its conserved first and last residue. Fields, in order: J gene, V gene, clone size, D gene, CDR3 protein, CDR3 DNA. D genes are given only for firm matches. Clone size is shown for a subset of rows, as once, few, many or a class of expanded clone.

j_call: TRBJ2-7; v_call: TRBV7-2; clone_size: .; d_call: TRBD2; cdr3_aa: CASSLLAGAAYEQYF; cdr3_nt: TGTGCCAGCAGCCTACTAGCGGGAGCCGCTTACGAGCAGTACTTC
j_call: TRBJ2-3; v_call: TRBV4-1; clone_size: .; d_call: .; cdr3_aa: CASSQGLATDTQYF; cdr3_nt: TGCGCCAGCAGCCAAGGGCTAGCGACAGATACGCAGTATTTT
j_call: TRBJ1-2; v_call: TRBV6-1; clone_size: few; d_call: .; cdr3_aa: CASSEALGPLDYGYTF; cdr3_nt: TGTGCCAGCAGTGAAGCGCTGGGCCCTCTGGACTATGGCTACACCTTC
j_call: TRBJ1-5; v_call: TRBV6-6; clone_size: few; d_call: .; cdr3_aa: CASRSGPGSNQPQHF; cdr3_nt: TGTGCCAGCAGATCCGGGCCGGGAAGCAATCAGCCCCAGCATTTT
j_call: TRBJ1-2; v_call: TRBV7-9; clone_size: few; d_call: .; cdr3_aa: CASSLSGGYTF; cdr3_nt: TGTGCCAGCAGTCTCAGCGGCGGCTACACCTTC
j_call: TRBJ2-1; v_call: TRBV7-9; clone_size: few; d_call: .; cdr3_aa: CASSPIGDGEQFF; cdr3_nt: TGTGCCAGCAGCCCAATCGGGGACGGTGAGCAGTTCTTC
j_call: TRBJ2-7; v_call: TRBV7-2; clone_size: .; d_call: .; cdr3_aa: CASSPWAGSYEQYF; cdr3_nt: TGTGCCAGCAGCCCTTGGGCGGGCTCCTACGAGCAGTACTTC
j_call: TRBJ2-7; v_call: TRBV7-2; clone_size: few; d_call: TRBD2; cdr3_aa: CASRLTGLAGEQYF; cdr3_nt: TGTGCCAGCAGATTGACGGGACTAGCGGGGGAGCAGTACTTC
j_call: TRBJ2-7; v_call: TRBV7-8; clone_size: .; d_call: .; cdr3_aa: CASSTGAGSYEQYF; cdr3_nt: TGTGCCAGCAGCACGGGAGCTGGGTCCTACGAGCAGTACTTC
j_call: TRBJ2-6; v_call: TRBV7-2; clone_size: few; d_call: .; cdr3_aa: CASSLVGTNGANVLTF; cdr3_nt: TGTGCCAGCAGCCTAGTAGGGACGAACGGGGCCAACGTCCTGACTTTC
j_call: TRBJ2-6; v_call: TRBV7-2; clone_size: many; d_call: .; cdr3_aa: CASSLVGTLSSGANVLTF; cdr3_nt: TGTGCCAGCAGCTTAGTCGGGACACTGAGCTCTGGGGCCAACGTCCTGACTTTC
j_call: TRBJ2-1; v_call: TRBV27; clone_size: .; d_call: .; cdr3_aa: CASSFSGIKPPYNEQFF; cdr3_nt: TGTGCCAGCAGTTTTAGCGGAATAAAGCCCCCCTACAATGAGCAGTTCTTC
j_call: TRBJ2-1; v_call: TRBV11-2; clone_size: .; d_call: .; cdr3_aa: CASSLDALGSSYNEQFF; cdr3_nt: TGTGCCAGCAGCTTAGATGCCCTGGGGAGCTCCTACAATGAGCAGTTCTTC
j_call: TRBJ1-5; v_call: TRBV12-3/TRBV12-4; clone_size: .; d_call: .; cdr3_aa: CASSFYRREPQHF; cdr3_nt: TGTGCCAGCAGTTTTTATCGTCGAGAGCCCCAGCATTTT
j_call: TRBJ2-5; v_call: TRBV2; clone_size: .; d_call: .; cdr3_aa: CASSSGLTQETQYF; cdr3_nt: TGTGCCAGCAGTTCCGGACTGACCCAAGAGACCCAGTACTTC
j_call: TRBJ2-7; v_call: TRBV7-8; clone_size: .; d_call: TRBD2; cdr3_aa: CASSPRTSGDYEQYF; cdr3_nt: TGTGCCAGCAGCCCTAGGACTAGCGGAGACTACGAGCAGTACTTC
j_call: TRBJ2-2; v_call: TRBV12-5; clone_size: .; d_call: TRBD2; cdr3_aa: CASGLGLANTGELFF; cdr3_nt: TGTGCTAGTGGTTTGGGACTAGCCAACACCGGGGAGCTGTTTTTT
j_call: TRBJ1-2; v_call: TRBV5-1; clone_size: .; d_call: .; cdr3_aa: CASTTGGIYGYTF; cdr3_nt: TGCGCCAGCACCACTGGGGGGATCTATGGCTACACCTTC
j_call: TRBJ1-2; v_call: TRBV7-9; clone_size: .; d_call: .; cdr3_aa: CASSDGPNGYTF; cdr3_nt: TGTGCCAGCAGCGATGGCCCCAATGGCTACACCTTC
j_call: TRBJ2-7; v_call: TRBV7-8; clone_size: .; d_call: .; cdr3_aa: CASSLTLSLGYF; cdr3_nt: TGTGCCAGCAGCTTAACACTCAGCTTGGGATACTTC
j_call: TRBJ2-7; v_call: TRBV7-2; clone_size: few; d_call: .; cdr3_aa: CASSLVQGSSYEQYF; cdr3_nt: TGTGCCAGCAGCTTAGTGCAGGGGAGCTCCTACGAGCAGTACTTC
j_call: TRBJ2-5; v_call: TRBV9; clone_size: .; d_call: TRBD1; cdr3_aa: CASSVETGRQETQYF; cdr3_nt: TGTGCCAGCAGCGTAGAGACAGGGAGACAAGAGACCCAGTACTTC
j_call: TRBJ1-1; v_call: TRBV18; clone_size: once; d_call: TRBD1; cdr3_aa: CASPGTGGTEAFF; cdr3_nt: TGTGCCAGCCCGGGGACAGGGGGCACTGAAGCTTTCTTT
j_call: TRBJ1-5; v_call: TRBV7-9; clone_size: few; d_call: .; cdr3_aa: CASSLFPDQPQHF; cdr3_nt: TGTGCCAGCAGCTTATTCCCGGATCAGCCCCAGCATTTT
j_call: TRBJ2-5; v_call: TRBV6-2/TRBV6-3; clone_size: .; d_call: .; cdr3_aa: CASSLADGDQYF; cdr3_nt: TGTGCCAGCAGTTTAGCGGACGGGGACCAGTACTTC
j_call: TRBJ2-7; v_call: TRBV20-1; clone_size: .; d_call: .; cdr3_aa: CSARGGIINEQYF; cdr3_nt: TGCAGTGCTAGAGGAGGGATTATCAACGAGCAGTACTTC
j_call: TRBJ2-7; v_call: TRBV7-2; clone_size: few; d_call: .; cdr3_aa: CASSLVVFLRQGTVHEQYF; cdr3_nt: TGTGCCAGCAGCTTAGTGGTGTTCTTGAGGCAGGGGACTGTCCACGAGCAGTACTTC
j_call: TRBJ1-1; v_call: TRBV12-3/TRBV12-4; clone_size: .; d_call: .; cdr3_aa: CASSYRGGVNTEAFF; cdr3_nt: TGTGCCAGCAGCTACCGAGGGGGGGTGAACACTGAAGCTTTCTTT